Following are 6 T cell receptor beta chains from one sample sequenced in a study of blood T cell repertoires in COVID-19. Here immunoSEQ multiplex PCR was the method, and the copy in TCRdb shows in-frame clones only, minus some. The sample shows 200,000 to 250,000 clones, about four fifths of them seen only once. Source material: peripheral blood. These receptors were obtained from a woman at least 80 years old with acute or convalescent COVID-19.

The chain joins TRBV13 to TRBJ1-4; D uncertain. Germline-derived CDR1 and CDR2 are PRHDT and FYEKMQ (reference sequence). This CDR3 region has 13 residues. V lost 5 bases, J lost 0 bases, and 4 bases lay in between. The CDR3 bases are TGTGCCAGCAGCGAGTCAACTAATGAAAAACTGTTTTTT. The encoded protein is CASSESTNEKLFF. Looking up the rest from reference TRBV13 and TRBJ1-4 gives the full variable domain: AAGVIQSPRHLIKEKRETATLKCYPIPRHDTVYWYQQGPGQDPQFLISFYEKMQSDKGSIPDRFSAQQFSDYHSELNMSSLELGDSALYFCASSESTNEKLFFGSGTQLSVL.

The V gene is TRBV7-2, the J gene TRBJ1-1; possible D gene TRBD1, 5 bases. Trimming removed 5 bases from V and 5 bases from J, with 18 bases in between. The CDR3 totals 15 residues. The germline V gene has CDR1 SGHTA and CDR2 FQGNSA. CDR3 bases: TGTGCCAGCAGCCGCCAGGGTCGGGGGTTTACTGAAGCTTTCTTT. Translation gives CASSRQGRGFTEAFF.

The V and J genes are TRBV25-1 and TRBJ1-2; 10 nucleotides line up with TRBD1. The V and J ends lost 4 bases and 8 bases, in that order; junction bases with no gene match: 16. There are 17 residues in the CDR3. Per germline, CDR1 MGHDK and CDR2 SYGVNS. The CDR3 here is CASSGFRDRGPQGGYTF. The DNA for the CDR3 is TGTGCCAGCAGTGGCTTTAGGGACAGGGGACCACAGGGGGGCTACACCTTC.

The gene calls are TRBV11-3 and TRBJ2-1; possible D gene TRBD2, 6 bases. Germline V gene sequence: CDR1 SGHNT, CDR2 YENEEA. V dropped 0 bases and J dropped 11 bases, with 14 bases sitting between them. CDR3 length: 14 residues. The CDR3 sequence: CASSLDRGTAQQFF. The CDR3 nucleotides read TGTGCCAGCAGCTTAGATCGGGGGACGGCTCAGCAGTTCTTC.

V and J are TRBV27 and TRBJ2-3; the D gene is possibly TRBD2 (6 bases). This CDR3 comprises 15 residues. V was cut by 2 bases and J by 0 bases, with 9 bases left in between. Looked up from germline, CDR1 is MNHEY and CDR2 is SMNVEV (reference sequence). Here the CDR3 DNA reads TGTGCCAGCAGTTTAGGGACTGTCAGCACAGATACGCAGTATTTT. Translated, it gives CASSLGTVSTDTQYF.

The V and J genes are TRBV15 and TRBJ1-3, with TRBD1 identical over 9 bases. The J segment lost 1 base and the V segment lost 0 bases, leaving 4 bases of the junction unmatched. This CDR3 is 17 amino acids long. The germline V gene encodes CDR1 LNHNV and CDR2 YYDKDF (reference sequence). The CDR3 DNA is TGTGCCACCAGCAGAGACACCGGGACAGGGTCTGGAAACACCATATATTTT. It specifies CATSRDTGTGSGNTIYF.